Shown below are 10 T cell receptor beta chains from a single sample sequenced in a study of T-cell reconstitution after alpha-beta-depleted transplantation in children. The TCRbeta library was prepared with unique molecular identifiers. TCRdb re-called the PCR reads through MiXCR, storing one row per CDR3 protein. The sample records several thousand distinct CDR3 sequences, around 5% being singletons. This material consisted of PBMCs, mostly from graft donor cells, taken 180 days after TCRalphabeta/CD19-depleted stem cell transplant. All receptors come from a child younger than two who had a stem cell transplant for acute myeloid leukemia, so the T cells may come from the graft donor.

This clonotype has at least ten counts. The chain combines TRBV28 with TRBJ2-7; D might be TRBD2 (6 bases). Germline V lookup: CDR1 MDHEN, CDR2 SYDVKM. Trimming pared 6 bases from V and 2 bases from J, leaving 17 bases between. The CDR3 consists of 15 residues. The CDR3, as DNA: TGTGCCAGCAGACAAAGGGTAGAGCGGGCCTACGAGCAGTACTTC. It encodes CASRQRVERAYEQYF.

The sample holds many counts of this clonotype. J is TRBJ2-7 and V is TRBV5-6, with D possibly matching TRBD1 (5 bases). V dropped 2 bases and J dropped 4 bases, with 13 bases sitting between them. This CDR3 contains 14 residues. Germline CDR1 is SGHDT and CDR2 is YYEEEE. CDR3 sequence (DNA): TGTGCCAGCAGCTTTGGGCAGGGAAGGTACGAGCAGTACTTC. Amino acids: CASSFGQGRYEQYF.

This clonotype was recorded at least ten times. The chain links TRBV5-1 to TRBJ1-1; D unresolved. Germline CDR1 SGHRS, CDR2 YFSETQ. V was shortened by 0 bases and J by 6 bases, with 9 bases between the two germline ends. The CDR3 sequence is 13 residues long. The CDR3 DNA is TGCGCCAGCAGCTTGGTGGGTGCCGCTGAAGCTTTCTTT. Amino acids: CASSLVGAAEAFF.

This clonotype is labeled as medium-sized. This chain uses TRBV29-1 with TRBJ2-5; 9 nucleotides agree with TRBD1. The junction had 8 bases not matched to a gene; V was cut back by 7 bases and J by 5 bases. The V gene's germline CDR1 is SQVTM and CDR2 ANQGSEA. There are 13 residues in the CDR3. The CDR3 coding sequence is TGCAGCGCTCGGACAGGGGCTGGGGAGACCCAGTACTTC. It encodes CSARTGAGETQYF. Combining the CDR3 with reference TRBV29-1 and TRBJ2-5 gives the whole variable domain SAVISQKPSRDICQRGTSLTIQCQVDSQVTMMFWYRQQPGQSLTLIATANQGSEATYESGFVIDKFPISRPNLTFSTLTVSNMSPEDSSIYLCSARTGAGETQYFGPGTRLLVL.

By share, this clonotype counts as medium-sized. The V gene is TRBV20-1, the J gene TRBJ1-3; the D gene is possibly TRBD1 (5 bases). Germline V gene data show CDR1 as DFQATT and CDR2 as SNEGSKA (reference sequence). Deletions cut 0 bases from V and 4 bases from J, with 19 bases between. The CDR3 sequence is 17 residues long. Here the CDR3 reads CSARDGAGDDSGNTIYF. The CDR3 coding sequence is TGCAGTGCTAGAGATGGGGCAGGCGACGACTCCGGAAACACCATATATTTT.

This clonotype was counted ten times or more. The gene calls are TRBV9 and TRBJ1-4; perhaps TRBD1 as D (5 bases). Germline-derived CDR1 and CDR2 are SGDLS and YYNGEE. CDR3 length: 14 residues. V lost 2 bases and J 11 bases, leaving 16 bases between the germline ends. The CDR3 nucleotides read TGTGCCAGCAGCGTCAGCCAGGGAATGGAGAAACTGTTTTTT. Translating it yields CASSVSQGMEKLFF.

Many counts were recorded for this clonotype. V gene TRBV21-1 combines with J gene TRBJ2-2; TRBD2, as called in the table, went unchecked against the DNA. TRBV21-1 is flagged as a pseudogene. The CDR3 has 18 amino acids. The CDR3 DNA reads as TGTGCCAGCAGCAAAGTCGCTAGCGGGAGGCCCAACACCGGGGAGCTGTTTTTT. This codes for CASSKVASGRPNTGELFF.

This clonotype was seen repeatedly, ten times or more. The J gene is TRBJ2-5, the V gene TRBV12-3 or TRBV12-4; 14 bases line up with TRBD2. This CDR3 comprises 17 residues. V shed 3 bases, J shed 3 bases, and the junction held 6 bases outside the gene matches. The CDR3 protein is CASSFPPGLAGEETQYF. The CDR3 coding sequence is TGTGCCAGCAGTTTCCCGCCGGGACTAGCGGGAGAAGAGACCCAGTACTTC.

The genes are TRBV6-5 and TRBJ2-3, with D perhaps assigned TRBD1 or TRBD2 (5 bases each). Germline-derived CDR1 and CDR2 are MNHEY and SVGAGI. V was trimmed by 1 base and J by 1 base, leaving 12 bases between them. The CDR3 is 16 residues long. For the CDR3, the DNA is TGTGCCAGCAGTTACTGGGGCGGGCTGGGCACAGATACGCAGTATTTT. Amino acids: CASSYWGGLGTDTQYF.

In its sample, this clonotype was seen many times. The chain employs TRBV7-9 and TRBJ2-2, with D maybe TRBD2 (5 bases). V dropped 2 bases and J dropped 0 bases, with 7 bases sitting between them. The CDR3 covers 15 residues. In germline, CDR1 is SEHNR, CDR2 FQNEAQ (reference sequence). In DNA form, the CDR3 reads TGTGCCAGCAGCTTACCCGGGACGAACACCGGGGAGCTGTTTTTT. Its translation is CASSLPGTNTGELFF.